This is a list of T cell receptor beta chains from one sample in a study of T-cell reconstitution after alpha-beta-depleted transplantation in children. TCRdb re-called the PCR reads with MiXCR, one entry per CDR3 protein. The sample includes about 200,000 distinct CDR3 sequences, approximately 8.4% of them seen just once. This sample comprised PBMCs, mostly from graft donor cells, obtained 360 days after TCRalphabeta/CD19-depleted stem cell transplant. The receptors stem from a male patient between 2 and 10 years old who had a stem cell transplant for acute myeloid leukemia, so the T cells may come from the graft donor. Both conserved end residues are part of each CDR3. A D gene is named only where the DNA matches it firmly. The listing skips clone size in some rows; elsewhere it reads once, few, many or a size class.

d_gene	v_gene	j_gene	abundance	CDR3aa	CDR3nt
.	TRBV4-1	TRBJ1-3	.	CASSPHPTGPTGNTIYF	TGCGCCAGCAGCCCCCACCCGACAGGTCCCACTGGAAACACCATATATTTT
.	TRBV20-1	TRBJ2-1	.	CSAQALAPPTEQFF	TGCAGTGCTCAAGCCCTAGCACCGCCCACTGAGCAGTTCTTC
.	TRBV3-1	TRBJ2-7	few	CASSRSGTPEQYF	TGTGCCAGCAGCCGCTCCGGGACACCCGAGCAGTACTTC
TRBD2	TRBV10-3	TRBJ2-7	many	CALRSSGRVDEQYF	TGTGCCTTACGGTCTAGCGGGAGGGTTGACGAGCAGTACTTC
TRBD2	TRBV20-1	TRBJ2-3	.	CSALPAGARNTQYF	TGCAGTGCTTTACCAGCGGGGGCGCGCAATACGCAGTATTTT
TRBD1	TRBV12-3/TRBV12-4	TRBJ2-2	many	CASSPGTGTHTGELFF	TGTGCCAGCAGCCCTGGGACAGGGACTCACACCGGGGAGCTGTTTTTT
.	TRBV25-1	TRBJ2-5	.	CASSGFPEEETQYF	TGTGCCAGCAGTGGTTTCCCCGAGGAGGAGACCCAGTACTTC
.	TRBV12-3/TRBV12-4	TRBJ2-5	few	CASSLAAGTQETQYF	TGTGCCAGCAGTTTAGCGGCCGGCACCCAAGAGACCCAGTACTTC
TRBD1	TRBV12-3/TRBV12-4	TRBJ1-5	few	CASKRDSHQPQHF	TGTGCCAGCAAACGGGACAGTCATCAGCCCCAGCATTTT
.	TRBV12-3/TRBV12-4	TRBJ2-1	.	CASSGAGPHYNEQFF	TGTGCCAGCAGTGGTGCGGGACCTCATTACAATGAGCAGTTCTTC
.	TRBV20-1	TRBJ2-6	few	CSARERGSGANVLTF	TGCAGTGCTAGAGAAAGGGGCTCTGGGGCCAACGTCCTGACTTTC
.	TRBV19	TRBJ2-1	.	CASSGVNEQFF	TGTGCCAGTAGTGGTGTCAATGAGCAGTTCTTC
.	TRBV12-3/TRBV12-4	TRBJ2-7	many	CASSFDLTYEQYF	TGTGCCAGCAGTTTTGACTTAACGTACGAGCAGTACTTC
.	TRBV7-6	TRBJ1-6	.	CASSLLTGYNSPLHF	TGTGCCAGCAGCTTACTCACGGGCTATAATTCACCCCTCCACTTT
.	TRBV11-2	TRBJ2-3	.	CASSLRGSASTDTQYF	TGTGCCAGCAGCCTAAGGGGAAGCGCAAGCACAGATACGCAGTATTTT
TRBD1	TRBV29-1	TRBJ2-3	.	CSVEGQGGDTQYF	TGCAGCGTCGAGGGACAGGGCGGAGATACGCAGTATTTT
.	TRBV18	TRBJ2-3	few	CASSPHPASTDTQYF	TGTGCCAGCTCACCACACCCAGCTAGCACAGATACGCAGTATTTT
.	TRBV5-1	TRBJ1-4	many	CASSLVRGNEKLFF	TGCGCCAGCAGCTTGGTCAGGGGAAATGAAAAACTGTTTTTT
TRBD1	TRBV12-3/TRBV12-4	TRBJ2-5	many	CASRQRQGSQETQYF	TGTGCCAGCAGACAACGACAGGGGTCCCAAGAGACCCAGTACTTC
.	TRBV4-1	TRBJ1-1	many	CASSSPRGGLIQAFF	TGCGCCAGCAGCTCCCCCCGTGGGGGTCTTATCCAAGCTTTCTTT
.	TRBV28	TRBJ1-3	many	CASTPEERGNTIYF	TGTGCCAGCACCCCCGAAGAACGGGGAAACACCATATATTTT
.	TRBV20-1	TRBJ2-5	many	CSAPGPDQETQYF	TGCAGTGCCCCAGGGCCAGATCAAGAGACCCAGTACTTC
TRBD2	TRBV5-6	TRBJ2-4	many	CASSRGGHVLSYF	TGTGCCAGCAGCCGCGGGGGGCATGTTCTTTCGTACTTC
.	TRBV3-1	TRBJ2-5	.	CASSQEWQTVQETQYF	TGTGCCAGCAGCCAAGAGTGGCAGACAGTCCAAGAGACCCAGTACTTC
TRBD1	TRBV4-2	TRBJ2-3	few	CASSLPDRPSTDTQYF	TGTGCCAGCAGCCTCCCGGACAGGCCAAGCACAGATACGCAGTATTTT
TRBD1	TRBV12-3/TRBV12-4	TRBJ2-1	.	CASSPAGKSRQGAFHEQFF	TGTGCCAGCAGTCCCGCGGGGAAGTCAAGACAGGGGGCGTTCCATGAGCAGTTCTTC
.	TRBV9	TRBJ2-1	many	CASSVGSLTGNEQFF	TGTGCCAGCAGCGTAGGGAGCCTAACGGGGAATGAGCAGTTCTTC
TRBD2	TRBV7-8	TRBJ2-7	.	CASSLKGLADEQYF	TGTGCCAGCAGCTTAAAGGGACTAGCAGACGAGCAGTACTTC
TRBD1	TRBV5-1	TRBJ1-6	many	CASSLGTGRRNSPLHF	TGCGCCAGCAGCTTGGGGACAGGACGTCGTAATTCACCCCTCCACTTT
.	TRBV18	TRBJ2-5	many	CASSIIQETQYF	TGTGCCAGCTCAATCATACAAGAGACCCAGTACTTC
.	TRBV5-1	TRBJ1-1	few	CASSLQTAPNTEAFF	TGCGCCAGCAGCTTGCAGACAGCGCCGAACACTGAAGCTTTCTTT
TRBD1	TRBV25-1	TRBJ2-3	.	CASSPRVGTGPGTQYF	TGTGCCAGCAGTCCCCGCGTGGGGACAGGACCCGGTACGCAGTATTTT
TRBD1	TRBV5-1	TRBJ2-5	many	CASSFGQGQETQYF	TGCGCCAGCAGCTTCGGACAGGGGCAAGAGACCCAGTACTTC